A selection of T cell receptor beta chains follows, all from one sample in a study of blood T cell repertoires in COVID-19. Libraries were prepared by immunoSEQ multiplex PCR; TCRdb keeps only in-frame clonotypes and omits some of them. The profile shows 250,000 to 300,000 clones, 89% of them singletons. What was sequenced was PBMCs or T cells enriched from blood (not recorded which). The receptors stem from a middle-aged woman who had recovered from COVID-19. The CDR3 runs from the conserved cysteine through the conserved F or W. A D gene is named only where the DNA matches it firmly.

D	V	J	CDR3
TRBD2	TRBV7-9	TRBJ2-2	CASSLGLTKNTGELFF
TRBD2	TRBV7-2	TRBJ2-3	CASSLGLAGGDTQYF
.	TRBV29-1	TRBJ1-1	CSVDQQGSVTYTEAFF
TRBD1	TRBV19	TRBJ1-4	CASSPQTGGKEKLFF
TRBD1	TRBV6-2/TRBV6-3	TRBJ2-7	CASSPRDKPGQKYEQYF
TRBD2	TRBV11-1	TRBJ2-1	CASSLAGLAGAGNEQFF
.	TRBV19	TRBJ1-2	CASSIRGNYGYTF
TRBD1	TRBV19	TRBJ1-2	CASSLGQGDGYTF
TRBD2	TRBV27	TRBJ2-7	CASSFREGYEQYF
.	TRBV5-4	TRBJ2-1	CAAHRFGAYNEQFF
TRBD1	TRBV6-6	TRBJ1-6	CASSRTGFNSPLHF
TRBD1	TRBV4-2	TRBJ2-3	CASSQDSGGGFSSTDTQYF
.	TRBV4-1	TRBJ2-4	CASSQGGWEASQAKNIQYF
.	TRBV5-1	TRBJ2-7	CASSLLGGRAYEQYF
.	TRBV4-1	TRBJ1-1	CASSQEGGARYTEAFF
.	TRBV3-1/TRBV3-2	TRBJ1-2	CASSQGQRAGGYTF
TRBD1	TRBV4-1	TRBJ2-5	CASSPRQGQAETQYF
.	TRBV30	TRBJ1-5	CAWSVPGSQRPQHF
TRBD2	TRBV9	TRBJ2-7	CASSPRGGFWYEQYF
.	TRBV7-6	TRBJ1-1	CASSLAGGRVTEAFF
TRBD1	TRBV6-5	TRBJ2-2	CASKGQGYSGELFF
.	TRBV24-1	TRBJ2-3	CATSDRGSTDTQYF
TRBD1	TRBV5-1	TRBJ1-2	CASSLGQGSYGYTF
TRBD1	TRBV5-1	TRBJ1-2	CASSYGQGYGYTF
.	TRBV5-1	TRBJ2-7	CASSTLIRPHEQYF
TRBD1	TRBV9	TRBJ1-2	CASSSQTGGAGYTF
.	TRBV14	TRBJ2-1	CASSQDRLAAGSNEQFF